The present T cell receptor beta chain was sequenced within a study of blood T cells in healthy people across ages. Primers used in a second PCR of roughly 7 to 12 cycles were a sample-barcoded 5' primer and a J-beta primer mix. TCRdb ran MiXCR on the 5' RACE reads and lists one entry per CDR3 protein. The repertoire holds hundreds of thousands of distinct CDR3 sequences, less than 40% seen once, with 15% to 17% in the top ten. There are many counts of this clonotype. The sequenced sample was blood. The TCR comes from a woman older than 75 in good health.

CDR3 nucleotides: TGCAGCGTTGAAGCAGTGGGGGGAAACCAAGAGACCCAGTACTTC. Its translation is CSVEAVGGNQETQYF. This chain uses TRBV29-1 with TRBJ2-5; the D gene is possibly TRBD2 (6 bases). The CDR3 length is 15 residues. Looked up from germline, CDR1 is SQVTM and CDR2 is ANQGSEA. Between the trimmed V and J ends, which lost 1 base and 0 bases, there was a span of 12 bases.